This T cell receptor beta chain is drawn from a study of tumor and adjacent non-tumor tissue in lung cancer. Study in general: The patients, 10 men and about 5 women, were about 31 to 80 with stage I to III disease. Samples averaged about 4.2 million productive TCRbeta reads each. The study, taken as a whole, reports: Tumor repertoires had a smaller top 100 clone share than normal lung.

RNA was extracted from bulk tissue without any cell sorting. Three rounds of nested PCR, following a modified ARM-PCR protocol, produced the TCRbeta library. MiXCR was run by TCRdb on the multiplex PCR reads, yielding one entry per CDR3 protein. Of 100,000 to 150,000 distinct CDR3 sequences listed, 55% to 75% were seen once; the top ten hold about 13%. Comments on this clonotype: Its antigen is currently unknown. A much larger clonotype is one base distant, so this may be a read error.

The sequencing sample was made of lung tumor tissue. The clonotype comes from a man aged 30-40 years with non-small cell lung cancer.

In DNA, the CDR3 is TGCGCCAGCAGTCAACTCCACCTGGGGGCGGGAGATACGCAGCATTTT. This encodes CASSQLHLGAGDTQHF. This sequence joins TRBV4-1 and TRBJ2-3; TRBD1 might be the D (6 bases). The DNA end lines up better with TRBJ1-5; the J call may be wrong. Germline lookup yields CDR1 MGHRA and CDR2 YSYEKL. The CDR3 consists of 16 residues.